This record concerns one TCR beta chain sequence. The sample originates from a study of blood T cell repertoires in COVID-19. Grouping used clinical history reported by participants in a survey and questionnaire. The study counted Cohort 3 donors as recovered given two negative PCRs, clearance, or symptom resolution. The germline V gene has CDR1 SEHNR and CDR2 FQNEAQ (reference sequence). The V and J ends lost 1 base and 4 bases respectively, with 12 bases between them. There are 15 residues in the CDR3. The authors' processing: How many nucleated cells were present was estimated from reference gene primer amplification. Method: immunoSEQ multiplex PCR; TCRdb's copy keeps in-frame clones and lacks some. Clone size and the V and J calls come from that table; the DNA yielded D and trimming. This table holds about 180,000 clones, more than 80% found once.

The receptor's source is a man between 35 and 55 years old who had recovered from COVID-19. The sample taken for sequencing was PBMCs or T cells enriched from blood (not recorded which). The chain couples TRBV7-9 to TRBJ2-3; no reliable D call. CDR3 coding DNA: TGTGCCAGCAGCTTAGGTAGCATGGTAGCAGATACGCAGTATTTT. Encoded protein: CASSLGSMVADTQYF.